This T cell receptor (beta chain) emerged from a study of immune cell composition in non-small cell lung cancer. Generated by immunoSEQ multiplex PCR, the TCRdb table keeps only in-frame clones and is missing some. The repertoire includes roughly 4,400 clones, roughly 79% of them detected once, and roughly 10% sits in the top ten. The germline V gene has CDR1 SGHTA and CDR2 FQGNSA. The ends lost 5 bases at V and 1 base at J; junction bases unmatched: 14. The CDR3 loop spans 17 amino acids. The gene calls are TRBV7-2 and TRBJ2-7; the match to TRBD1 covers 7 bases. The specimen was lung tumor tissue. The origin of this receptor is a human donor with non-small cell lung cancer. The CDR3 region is CASSTLPLGDSSYEQYF. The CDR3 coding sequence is TGTGCCAGCAGCACCCTCCCCCTCGGGGACAGTTCCTACGAGCAGTACTTC.